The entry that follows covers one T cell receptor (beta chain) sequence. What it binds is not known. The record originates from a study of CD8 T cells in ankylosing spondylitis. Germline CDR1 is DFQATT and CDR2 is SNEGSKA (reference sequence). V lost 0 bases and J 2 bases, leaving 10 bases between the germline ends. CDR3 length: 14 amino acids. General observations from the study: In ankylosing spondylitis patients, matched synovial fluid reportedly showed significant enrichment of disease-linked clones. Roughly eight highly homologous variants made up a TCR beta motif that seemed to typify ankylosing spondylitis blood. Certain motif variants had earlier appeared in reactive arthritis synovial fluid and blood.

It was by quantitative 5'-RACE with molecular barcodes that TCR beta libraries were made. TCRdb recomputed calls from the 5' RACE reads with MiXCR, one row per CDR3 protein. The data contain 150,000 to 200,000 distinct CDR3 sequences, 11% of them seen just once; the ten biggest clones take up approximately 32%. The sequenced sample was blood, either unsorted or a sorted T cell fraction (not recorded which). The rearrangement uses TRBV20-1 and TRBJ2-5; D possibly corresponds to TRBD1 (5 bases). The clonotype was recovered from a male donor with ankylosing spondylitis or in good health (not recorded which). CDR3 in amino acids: CSARDYRSQETQYF. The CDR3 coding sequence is TGCAGTGCTAGAGATTACAGGTCGCAAGAGACCCAGTACTTC.